The source of this TCR beta chain is a study of patients and donors after allogeneic stem cell transplantation. TCRdb re-called the RT-PCR reads with MiXCR, one entry per CDR3 protein. Here the sample spans about 160,000 distinct CDR3 sequences, approximately 22% being singletons. V shed 5 bases, J shed 3 bases, and the junction held 10 bases outside the gene matches. This CDR3 has 17 amino acids. Germline-derived CDR1 and CDR2 are SGHTA and FQGNSA. The receptor was isolated from a human donor who was either an allogeneic HSCT recipient or a stem cell or donor lymphocyte infusion donor (not recorded which). It is not recorded whose cells these are; they may come from a transplant donor. The sample was blood, either unsorted or a sorted T cell fraction (not recorded which). The chain recombines TRBV7-2 with TRBJ1-1, with 12 bases identical to TRBD1. The CDR3 nucleotides are TGTGCCAGCAGCCCCAGTCCCGGGACAGGGGGCTACACTGAAGCTTTCTTT. As protein: CASSPSPGTGGYTEAFF. Supplemented by reference TRBV7-2 and TRBJ1-1, the full variable domain reads GAGVSQSPSNKVTEKGKDVELRCDPISGHTALYWYRQSLGQGLEFLIYFQGNSAPDKSGLPSDRFSAERTGGSVSTLTIQRTQQEDSAVYLCASSPSPGTGGYTEAFFGQGTRLTVV.